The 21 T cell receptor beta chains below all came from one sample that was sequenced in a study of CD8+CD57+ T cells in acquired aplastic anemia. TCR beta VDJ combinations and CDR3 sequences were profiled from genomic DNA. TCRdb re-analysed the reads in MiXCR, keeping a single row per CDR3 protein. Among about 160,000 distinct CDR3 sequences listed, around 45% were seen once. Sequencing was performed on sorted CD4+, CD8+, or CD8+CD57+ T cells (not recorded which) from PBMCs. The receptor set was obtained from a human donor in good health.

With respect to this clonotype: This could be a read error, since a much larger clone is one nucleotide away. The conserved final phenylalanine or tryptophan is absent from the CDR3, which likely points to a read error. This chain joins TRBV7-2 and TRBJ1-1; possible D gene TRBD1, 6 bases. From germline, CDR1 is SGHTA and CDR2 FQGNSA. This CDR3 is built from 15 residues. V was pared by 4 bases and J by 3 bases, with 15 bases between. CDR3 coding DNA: TGTGCCAGCAGCTCTTCTCCAGGGGTTCACACTGAAGCTTTCTCT. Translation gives CASSSSPGVHTEAFS.

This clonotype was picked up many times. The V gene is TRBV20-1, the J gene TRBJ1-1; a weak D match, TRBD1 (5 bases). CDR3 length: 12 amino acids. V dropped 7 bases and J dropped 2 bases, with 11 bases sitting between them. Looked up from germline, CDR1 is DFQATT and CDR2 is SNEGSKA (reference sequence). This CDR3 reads CSGNQGNTEAFF. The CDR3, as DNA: TGCAGTGGTAACCAGGGCAACACTGAAGCTTTCTTT.

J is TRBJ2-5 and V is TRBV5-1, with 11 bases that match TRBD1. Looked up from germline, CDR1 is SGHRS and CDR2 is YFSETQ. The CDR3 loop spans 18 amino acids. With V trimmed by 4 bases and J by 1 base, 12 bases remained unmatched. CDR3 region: CASSTGVGTGGSQETQYF. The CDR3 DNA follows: TGCGCCAGCAGCACGGGAGTGGGGACAGGGGGTAGCCAAGAGACCCAGTACTTC.

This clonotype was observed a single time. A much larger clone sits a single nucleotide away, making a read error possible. The CDR3 region has the DNA TGTGCCAGCAGCCCCCGTTCGACAGGGCATGAGGGGAATGAGCAGATCTTC. The encoded protein is CASSPRSTGHEGNEQIF. V gene TRBV9 combines with J gene TRBJ2-1, with 7 bases identical to TRBD1. The CDR3 runs to 17 residues. Germline CDR1 is SGDLS and CDR2 is YYNGEE.

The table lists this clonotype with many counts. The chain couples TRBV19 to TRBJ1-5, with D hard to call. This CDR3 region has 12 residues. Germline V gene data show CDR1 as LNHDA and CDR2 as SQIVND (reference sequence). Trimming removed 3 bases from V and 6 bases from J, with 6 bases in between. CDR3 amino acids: CASSIGVQPQHF. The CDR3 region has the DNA TGTGCCAGTAGTATTGGGGTTCAGCCCCAGCATTTT.

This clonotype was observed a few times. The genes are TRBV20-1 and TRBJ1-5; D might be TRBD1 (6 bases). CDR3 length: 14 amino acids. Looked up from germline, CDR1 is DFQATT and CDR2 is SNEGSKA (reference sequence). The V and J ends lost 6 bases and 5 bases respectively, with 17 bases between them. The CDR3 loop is CSAARGGNDQPQHF. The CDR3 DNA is TGCAGTGCCGCCCGCGGGGGCAACGATCAGCCCCAGCATTTT.

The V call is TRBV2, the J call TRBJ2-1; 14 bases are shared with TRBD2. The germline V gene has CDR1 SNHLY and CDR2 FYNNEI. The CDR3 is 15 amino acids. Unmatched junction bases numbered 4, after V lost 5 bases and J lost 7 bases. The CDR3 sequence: CASSSTSGRGNEQFF. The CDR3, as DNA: TGTGCCAGCAGTTCGACTAGCGGGAGGGGGAATGAGCAGTTCTTC.

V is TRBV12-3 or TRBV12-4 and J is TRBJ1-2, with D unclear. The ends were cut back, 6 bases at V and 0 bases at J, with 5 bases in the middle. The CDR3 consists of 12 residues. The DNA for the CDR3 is TGTGCCAGCAGCAGAACTAACTATGGCTACACCTTC. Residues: CASSRTNYGYTF.

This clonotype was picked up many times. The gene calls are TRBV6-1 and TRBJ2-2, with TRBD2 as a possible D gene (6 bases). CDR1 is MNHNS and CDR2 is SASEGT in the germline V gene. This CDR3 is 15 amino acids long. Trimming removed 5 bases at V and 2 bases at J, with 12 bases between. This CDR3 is CASSRISGNTGELFF. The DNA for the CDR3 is TGTGCCAGCAGTCGTATTAGCGGCAACACCGGGGAGCTGTTTTTT.

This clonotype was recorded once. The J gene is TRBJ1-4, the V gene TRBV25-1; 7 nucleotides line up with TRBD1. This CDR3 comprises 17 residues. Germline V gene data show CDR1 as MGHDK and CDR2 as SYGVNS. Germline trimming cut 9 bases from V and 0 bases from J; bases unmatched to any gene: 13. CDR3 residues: CARPASGQLATNEKLFF. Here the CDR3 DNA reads TGTGCCAGGCCCGCTTCGGGACAGCTTGCAACTAATGAAAAACTGTTTTTT.

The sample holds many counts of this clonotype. In nucleotides, the CDR3 is TGCAGTGCTAGAGTTGGCGGGAGCACAGATACGCAGTATTTT. Amino acid sequence: CSARVGGSTDTQYF. V is TRBV20-1 and J is TRBJ2-3, with D perhaps TRBD2 (5 bases). V dropped 1 base and J dropped 0 bases, with 8 bases sitting between them. Germline V gene sequence: CDR1 DFQATT, CDR2 SNEGSKA (reference sequence). The CDR3 is made up of 14 amino acids.

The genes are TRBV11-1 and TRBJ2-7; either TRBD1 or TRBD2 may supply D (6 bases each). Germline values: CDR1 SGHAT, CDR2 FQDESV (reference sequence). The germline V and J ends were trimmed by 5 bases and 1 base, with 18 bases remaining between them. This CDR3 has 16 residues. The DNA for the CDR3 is TGTGCCAGCAGCGACACAGGGTATGGGAGGTCCTACGAGCAGTACTTC. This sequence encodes CASSDTGYGRSYEQYF.

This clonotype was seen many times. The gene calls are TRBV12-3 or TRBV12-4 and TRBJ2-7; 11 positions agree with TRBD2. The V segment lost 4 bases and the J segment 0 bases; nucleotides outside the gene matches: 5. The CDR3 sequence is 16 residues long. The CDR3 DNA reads TGTGCCAGCAGTTCCCCGACTAGCGGGACCTCCTACGAGCAGTACTTC. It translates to CASSSPTSGTSYEQYF.

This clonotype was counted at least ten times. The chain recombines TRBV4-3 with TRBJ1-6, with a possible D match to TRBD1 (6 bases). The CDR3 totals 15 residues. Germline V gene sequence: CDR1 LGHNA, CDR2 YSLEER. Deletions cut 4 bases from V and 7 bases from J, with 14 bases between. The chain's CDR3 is CASSPYGGQNSPLHF. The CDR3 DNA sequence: TGCGCCAGCAGCCCCTACGGGGGGCAAAATTCACCCCTCCACTTT.

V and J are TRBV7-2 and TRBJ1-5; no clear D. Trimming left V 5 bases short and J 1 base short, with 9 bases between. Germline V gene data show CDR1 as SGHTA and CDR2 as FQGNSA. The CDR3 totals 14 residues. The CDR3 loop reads CASSGIDSNQPQHF. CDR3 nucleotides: TGTGCCAGCAGCGGTATAGACAGCAATCAGCCCCAGCATTTT.

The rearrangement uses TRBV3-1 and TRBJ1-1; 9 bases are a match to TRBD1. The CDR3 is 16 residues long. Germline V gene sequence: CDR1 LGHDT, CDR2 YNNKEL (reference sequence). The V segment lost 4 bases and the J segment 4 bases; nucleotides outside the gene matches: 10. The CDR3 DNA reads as TGTGCCAGCAGCCCCACAGGGACAGGGTGGGGCACTGAAGCTTTCTTT. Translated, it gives CASSPTGTGWGTEAFF. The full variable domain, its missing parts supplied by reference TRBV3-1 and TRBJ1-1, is DTAVSQTPKYLVTQMGNDKSIKCEQNLGHDTMYWYKQDSKKFLKIMFSYNNKELIINETVPNRFSPKSPDKAHLNLHINSLELGDSAVYFCASSPTGTGWGTEAFFGQGTRLTVV.

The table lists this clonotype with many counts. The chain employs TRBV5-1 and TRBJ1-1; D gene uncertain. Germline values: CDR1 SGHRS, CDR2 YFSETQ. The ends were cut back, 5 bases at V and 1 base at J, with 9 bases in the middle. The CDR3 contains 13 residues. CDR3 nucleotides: TGCGCCAGCAGTTCCTCCGGGAACACTGAAGCTTTCTTT. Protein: CASSSSGNTEAFF.

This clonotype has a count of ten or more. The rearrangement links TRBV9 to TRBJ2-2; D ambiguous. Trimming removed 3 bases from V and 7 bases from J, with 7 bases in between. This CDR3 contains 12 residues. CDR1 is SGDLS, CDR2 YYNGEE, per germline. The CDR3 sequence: CASSGNSGELFF. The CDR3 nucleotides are TGTGCCAGCAGCGGAAATAGCGGGGAGCTGTTTTTT.

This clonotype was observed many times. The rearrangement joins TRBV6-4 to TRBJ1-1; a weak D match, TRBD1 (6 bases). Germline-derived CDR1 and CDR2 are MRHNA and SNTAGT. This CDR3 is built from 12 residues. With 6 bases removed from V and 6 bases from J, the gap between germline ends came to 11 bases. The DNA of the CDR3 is TGTGCCAGCAGGGGACAAAACTCTGAAGCTTTCTTT. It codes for CASRGQNSEAFF.

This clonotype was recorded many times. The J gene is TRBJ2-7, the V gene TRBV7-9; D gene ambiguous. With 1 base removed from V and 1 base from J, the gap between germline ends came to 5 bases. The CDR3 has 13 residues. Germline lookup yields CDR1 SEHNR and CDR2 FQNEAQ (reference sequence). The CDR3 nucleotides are TGTGCCAGCAGCTTAGAAATGTCCTACGAGCAGTACTTC. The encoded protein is CASSLEMSYEQYF.

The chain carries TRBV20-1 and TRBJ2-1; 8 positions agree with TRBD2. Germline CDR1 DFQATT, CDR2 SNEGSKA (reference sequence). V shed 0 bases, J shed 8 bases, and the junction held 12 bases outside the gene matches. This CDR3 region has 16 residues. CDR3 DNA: TGCAGTGCTAGAGATTCCGCGGGGGGCTCTGGAGATGAGCAGTTCTTC. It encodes CSARDSAGGSGDEQFF.